Listed below are T cell receptor beta chains from one sample, sequenced in a study of blood T cell repertoires in COVID-19. Repertoires were generated with immunoSEQ multiplex PCR, while TCRdb's copy carries only in-frame clones and drops some. Among approximately 220,000 clones listed, about four fifths were seen once. The sample taken for sequencing was PBMCs or T cells enriched from blood (not recorded which). The receptors were gathered from a woman in her 40s who had been exposed to COVID-19. Both conserved end residues are part of each CDR3. D genes are given only for firm matches. The size entry is marked missing in some rows and otherwise reads once, few, many or a size class.

CDR3aa	CDR3nt	abundance	d_gene	j_gene	v_gene
CASSLVRINSPLHF	TGTGCCAGCAGTTTGGTCAGGATTAATTCACCCCTCCACTTT	once	NA	TRBJ1-6	TRBV27
CASSSTMTSGAGRTQYF	TGTGCTAGCAGCTCAACCATGACTAGCGGGGCTGGGAGGACCCAGTACTTC	NA	TRBD2	TRBJ2-5	TRBV7-7
CASSGSGGIDEQFF	TGTGCCAGCAGCGGTAGCGGGGGGATTGATGAGCAGTTCTTC	few	TRBD2	TRBJ2-1	TRBV9
CASRSTYYEQYF	TGTGCCAGCAGATCAACATATTACGAGCAGTACTTC	NA	NA	TRBJ2-7	TRBV27
CASSPGGVGAFF	TGTGCCAGCAGCCCAGGAGGGGTGGGAGCTTTCTTT	NA	NA	TRBJ1-1	TRBV5-6
CASSIHGGESSYEQYF	TGTGCCAGCAGTATCCACGGAGGGGAGAGCTCCTACGAGCAGTACTTC	NA	NA	TRBJ2-7	TRBV28
CASSPRGSQPQHF	TGTGCCAGCAGTCCCCGGGGGAGTCAGCCCCAGCATTTT	NA	NA	TRBJ1-5	TRBV12-3/TRBV12-4
CASSLGEWTGGYTF	TGTGCCAGCAGCTTAGGGGAGTGGACCGGTGGCTACACCTTC	NA	NA	TRBJ1-2	TRBV7-8
CASTQGTVDGYTF	TGTGCCAGTACACAAGGGACAGTAGATGGCTACACCTTC	NA	TRBD1	TRBJ1-2	TRBV9
CASSLSGSGYTF	TGTGCCAGCAGTTTGTCGGGTTCGGGCTACACCTTC	NA	NA	TRBJ1-2	TRBV12-3/TRBV12-4
CASTDRGPNYGYTF	TGTGCCAGCACCGACAGGGGGCCTAACTATGGCTACACCTTC	NA	TRBD1	TRBJ1-2	TRBV28
CASSFPGQPQHF	TGTGCCAGCAGTTTCCCGGGTCAGCCCCAGCATTTT	once	NA	TRBJ1-5	TRBV27
CASSLAGGTYNEQFF	TGCGCCAGCAGCCTAGCGGGGGGGACCTACAATGAGCAGTTCTTC	NA	TRBD2	TRBJ2-1	TRBV4-1
CASSMEYGDQPQHF	TGTGCCAGTAGTATGGAGTACGGGGATCAGCCCCAGCATTTT	NA	NA	TRBJ1-5	TRBV19
CASKLGQGLITEAFF	TGCGCCAGTAAACTGGGACAGGGATTGATCACTGAAGCTTTCTTT	few	TRBD1	TRBJ1-1	TRBV4-3
CASTPGDRGTYEQYF	TGTGCCAGCACCCCGGGGGACAGGGGGACCTACGAGCAGTACTTC	NA	TRBD1	TRBJ2-7	TRBV6-2/TRBV6-3
CASSLGGRRVETQYF	TGTGCCAGCAGCTTGGGTGGGCGGCGGGTGGAGACCCAGTACTTC	NA	NA	TRBJ2-5	TRBV5-6
CASSQDRGSAMGYTF	TGTGCCAGCAGCCAAGATAGGGGGTCTGCTATGGGCTACACCTTC	once	NA	TRBJ1-2	TRBV4-2
CASSVNRDTDQYF	TGTGCCAGTAGTGTTAACCGGGACACCGACCAGTACTTC	once	NA	TRBJ2-5	TRBV19
CASAGGWDTQYF	TGTGCCAGCGCGGGGGGCTGGGATACGCAGTATTTT	NA	TRBD2	TRBJ2-3	TRBV28
CASSDTTGNSYEQYF	TGTGCCAGCTCGGACACGACAGGGAATTCCTACGAGCAGTACTTC	NA	TRBD1	TRBJ2-7	TRBV18
CASSRTGGMDTEAFF	TGCGCCAGCAGCAGGACAGGGGGGATGGACACTGAAGCTTTCTTT	NA	TRBD1	TRBJ1-1	TRBV5-1
CASSPLTGISTEAFF	TGTGCCAGCTCACCCCTCACAGGGATTAGCACTGAAGCTTTCTTT	NA	NA	TRBJ1-1	TRBV18
CASSEASSSTGELFF	TGTGCCAGCAGTGAAGCAAGTTCGAGCACCGGGGAGCTGTTTTTT	few	NA	TRBJ2-2	TRBV2
CSVQTGENSPLHF	TGCAGCGTCCAGACAGGGGAAAATTCACCCCTCCACTTT	NA	TRBD1	TRBJ1-6	TRBV29-1
CASNPPGGGNYGYTF	TGTGCCAGCAACCCCCCGGGGGGGGGTAACTATGGCTACACCTTC	NA	NA	TRBJ1-2	TRBV7-8
CASSLVPRTGLNTGELFF	TGTGCCAGCAGCTTAGTGCCCCGGACAGGCCTGAACACCGGGGAGCTGTTTTTT	once	TRBD1	TRBJ2-2	TRBV7-9
CASSYLSLETQYF	TGTGCCAGCAGTTACCTGTCCCTGGAGACCCAGTACTTC	NA	NA	TRBJ2-5	TRBV6-2/TRBV6-3
CASSQDFLGPMSSGNTIYF	TGCGCCAGCAGCCAAGATTTCCTAGGCCCCATGAGCTCTGGAAACACCATATATTTT	few	NA	TRBJ1-3	TRBV4-3
CASSRGTSGGQVQETQYF	TGTGCCAGCAGCCGAGGGACTAGCGGGGGCCAGGTCCAAGAGACCCAGTACTTC	NA	TRBD2	TRBJ2-5	TRBV7-9
CASSLVSGGLANEKLFF	TGTGCCAGCAGCTTGGTATCAGGGGGCCTAGCTAATGAAAAACTGTTTTTT	NA	TRBD1	TRBJ1-4	TRBV5-4
CASSIDNSGGAYEQYF	TGTGCCAGTAGTATAGACAATAGCGGGGGGGCCTACGAGCAGTACTTC	NA	TRBD2	TRBJ2-7	TRBV19
CASTSNTEAFF	TGTGCCAGCACCTCGAACACTGAAGCTTTCTTT	NA	NA	TRBJ1-1	TRBV3-1/TRBV3-2
CASSLGAAGYGYTF	TGTGCCAGCAGTTTGGGAGCGGCGGGGTATGGCTACACCTTC	few	NA	TRBJ1-2	TRBV28
CASSSSDRLWAYEQYF	TGTGCCAGCAGTAGTTCTGACAGGCTCTGGGCCTACGAGCAGTACTTC	once	NA	TRBJ2-7	TRBV5-4
CASSQEGEGETQYF	TGTGCCAGCAGCCAGGAGGGGGAGGGAGAGACCCAGTACTTC	NA	NA	TRBJ2-5	TRBV3-1/TRBV3-2
CASSLARQGKETQYF	TGTGCCAGCAGCTTGGCGCGACAGGGAAAAGAGACCCAGTACTTC	NA	TRBD1	TRBJ2-5	TRBV5-6
CASSAGTEPYEQYF	TGTGCCAGCAGCGCCGGGACAGAACCCTACGAGCAGTACTTC	NA	TRBD1	TRBJ2-7	TRBV7-2